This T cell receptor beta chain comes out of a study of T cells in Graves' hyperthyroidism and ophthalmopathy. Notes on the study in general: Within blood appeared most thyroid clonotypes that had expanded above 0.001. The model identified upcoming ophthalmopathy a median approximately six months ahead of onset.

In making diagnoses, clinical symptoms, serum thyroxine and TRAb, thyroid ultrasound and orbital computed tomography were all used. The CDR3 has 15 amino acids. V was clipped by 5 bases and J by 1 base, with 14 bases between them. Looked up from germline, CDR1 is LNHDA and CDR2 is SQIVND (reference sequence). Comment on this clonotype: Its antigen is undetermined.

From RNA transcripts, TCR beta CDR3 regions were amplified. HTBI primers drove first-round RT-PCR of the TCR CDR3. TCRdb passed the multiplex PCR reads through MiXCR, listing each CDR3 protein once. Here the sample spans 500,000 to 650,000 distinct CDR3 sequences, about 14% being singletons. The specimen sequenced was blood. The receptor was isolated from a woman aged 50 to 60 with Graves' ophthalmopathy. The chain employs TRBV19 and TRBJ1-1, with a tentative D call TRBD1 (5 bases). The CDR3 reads CASSARGSPNTEAFF. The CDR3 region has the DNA TGTGCCAGTAGTGCTCGGGGCAGCCCGAACACTGAAGCTTTCTTT.